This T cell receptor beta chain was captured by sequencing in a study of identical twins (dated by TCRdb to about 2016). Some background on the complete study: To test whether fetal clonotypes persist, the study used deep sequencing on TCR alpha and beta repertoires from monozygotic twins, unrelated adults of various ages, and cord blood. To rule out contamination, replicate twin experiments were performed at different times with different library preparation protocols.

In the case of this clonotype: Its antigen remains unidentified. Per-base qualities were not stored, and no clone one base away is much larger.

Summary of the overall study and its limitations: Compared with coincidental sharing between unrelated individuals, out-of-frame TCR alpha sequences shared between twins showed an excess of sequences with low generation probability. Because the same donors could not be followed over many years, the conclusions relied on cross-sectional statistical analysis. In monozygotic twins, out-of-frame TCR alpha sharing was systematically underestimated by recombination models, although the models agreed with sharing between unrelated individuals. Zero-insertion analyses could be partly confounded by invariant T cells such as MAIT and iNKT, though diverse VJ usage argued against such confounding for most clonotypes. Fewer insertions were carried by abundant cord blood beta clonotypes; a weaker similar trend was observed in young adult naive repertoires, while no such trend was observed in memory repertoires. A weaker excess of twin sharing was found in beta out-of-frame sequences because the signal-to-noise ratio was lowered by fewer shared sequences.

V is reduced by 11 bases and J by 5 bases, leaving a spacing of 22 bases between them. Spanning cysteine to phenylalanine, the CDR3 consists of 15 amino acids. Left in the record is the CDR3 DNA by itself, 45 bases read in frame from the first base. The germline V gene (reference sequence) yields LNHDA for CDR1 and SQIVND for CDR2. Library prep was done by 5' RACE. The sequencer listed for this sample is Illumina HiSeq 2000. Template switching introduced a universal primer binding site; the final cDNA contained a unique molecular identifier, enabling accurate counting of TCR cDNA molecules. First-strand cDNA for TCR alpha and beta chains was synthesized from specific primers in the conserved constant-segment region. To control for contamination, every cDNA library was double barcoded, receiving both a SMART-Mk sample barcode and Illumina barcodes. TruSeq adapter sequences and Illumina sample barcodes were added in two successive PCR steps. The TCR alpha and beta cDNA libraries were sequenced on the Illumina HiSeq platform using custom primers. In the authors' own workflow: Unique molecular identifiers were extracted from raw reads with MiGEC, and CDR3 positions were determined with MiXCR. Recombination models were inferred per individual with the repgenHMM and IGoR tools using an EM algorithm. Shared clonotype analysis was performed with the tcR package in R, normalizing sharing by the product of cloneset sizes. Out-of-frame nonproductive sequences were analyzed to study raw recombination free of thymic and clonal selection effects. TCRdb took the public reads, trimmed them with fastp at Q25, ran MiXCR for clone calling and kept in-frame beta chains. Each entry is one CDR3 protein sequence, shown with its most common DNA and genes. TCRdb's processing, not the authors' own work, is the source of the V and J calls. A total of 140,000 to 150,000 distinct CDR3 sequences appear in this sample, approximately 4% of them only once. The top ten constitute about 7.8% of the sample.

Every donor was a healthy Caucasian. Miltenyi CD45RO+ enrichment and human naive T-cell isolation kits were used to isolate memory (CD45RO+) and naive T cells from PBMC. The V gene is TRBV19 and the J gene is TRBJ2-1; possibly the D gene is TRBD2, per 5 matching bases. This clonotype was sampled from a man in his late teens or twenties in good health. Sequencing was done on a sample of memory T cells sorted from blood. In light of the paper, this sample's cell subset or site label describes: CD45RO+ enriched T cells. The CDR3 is CAASSEQTGNNEQFF. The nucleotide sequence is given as TGTGCCGCCTCCTCCGAACAGACGGGAAACAATGAGCAGTTCTTC. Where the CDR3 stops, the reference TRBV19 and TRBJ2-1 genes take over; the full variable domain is DGGITQSPKYLFRKEGQNVTLSCEQNLNHDAMYWYRQDPGQGLRLIYYSQIVNDFQKGDIAEGYSVSREKKESFPLTVTSAQKNPTAFYLCAASSEQTGNNEQFFGPGTRLTVL.